The clone carrying this TCR beta chain showed up many times. The antigen is unknown. TCRdb recomputed calls from the PCR reads with MiXCR, one row per CDR3 protein. The sample lists a few hundred thousand distinct CDR3 sequences, roughly 24% occurring once. Libraries used about 18,000 to 1,100,000 sorted naive CD8 T cells and 10%, 30% or 50% RNA input. With 6 bases clipped from V and 3 bases from J, the junction kept 6 bases outside the gene matches. The CDR3 length is 14 residues. These data come from a study of molecular identifiers for immune sequencing clone quantification. Regarding the study as a whole: Sizes of highly expanded clones could be underestimated through identical TCRs sharing a barcode.

This TCR was sampled from a human donor in good health. Some libraries in this study had Jurkat cell RNA spiked in. The rearrangement joins TRBV12-3 or TRBV12-4 to TRBJ2-5, with 8 positions matching TRBD1. Sequencing input: naive CD8+ T cells from blood, with Jurkat cell RNA spiked in. Documented subset: FACS-sorted CD8+CD4-CCR7+CD45RA+ naive T cells. CDR3 sequence reads: CASSPTGVEETQYF. The CDR3 coding sequence is TGTGCCAGCAGCCCGACAGGGGTGGAAGAGACCCAGTACTTC.